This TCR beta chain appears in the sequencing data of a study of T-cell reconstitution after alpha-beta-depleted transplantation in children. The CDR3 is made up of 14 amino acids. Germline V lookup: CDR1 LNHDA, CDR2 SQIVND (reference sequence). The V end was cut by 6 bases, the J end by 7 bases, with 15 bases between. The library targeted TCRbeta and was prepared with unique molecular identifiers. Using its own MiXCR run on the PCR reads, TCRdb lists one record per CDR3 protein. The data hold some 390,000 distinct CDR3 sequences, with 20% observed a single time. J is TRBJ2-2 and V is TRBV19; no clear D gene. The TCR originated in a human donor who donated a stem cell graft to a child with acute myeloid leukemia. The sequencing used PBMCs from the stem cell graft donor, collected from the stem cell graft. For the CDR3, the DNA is TGTGCCAGTAGAAGGCGGCAGAACGACGGGGAGCTGTTTTTT. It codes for CASRRRQNDGELFF.